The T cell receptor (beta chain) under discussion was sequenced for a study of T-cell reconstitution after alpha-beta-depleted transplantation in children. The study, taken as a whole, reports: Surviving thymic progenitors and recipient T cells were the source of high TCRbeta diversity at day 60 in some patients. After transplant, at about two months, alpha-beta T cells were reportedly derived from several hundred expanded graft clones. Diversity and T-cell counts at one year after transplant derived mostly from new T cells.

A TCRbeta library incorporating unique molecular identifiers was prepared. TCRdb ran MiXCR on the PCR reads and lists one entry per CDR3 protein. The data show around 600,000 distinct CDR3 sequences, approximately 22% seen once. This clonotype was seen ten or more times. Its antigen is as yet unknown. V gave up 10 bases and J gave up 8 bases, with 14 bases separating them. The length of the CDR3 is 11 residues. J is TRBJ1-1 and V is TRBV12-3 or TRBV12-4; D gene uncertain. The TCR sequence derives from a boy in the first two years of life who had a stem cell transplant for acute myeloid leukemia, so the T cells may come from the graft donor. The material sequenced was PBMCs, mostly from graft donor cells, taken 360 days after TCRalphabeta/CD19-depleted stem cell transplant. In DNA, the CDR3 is TGTGCCATAAAACGTGAGGGAGAAGCTTTCTTT. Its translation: CAIKREGEAFF.